This record covers a single T cell receptor beta chain. This clone's antigen is unknown. There are no base qualities to consult, and no much larger clone falls within one base. Patients with a history of autoimmune disease or receiving systemic immunosuppression were excluded from the trial. Peripheral blood for TCR sequencing was drawn from every dose cohort at baseline, at cycle 4 day 1 and at cycle 7 day 1. The samples were drawn from a first-in-human, open-label, multicenter phase I dose-escalation trial of ivuxolimab. Adults with locally advanced or metastatic melanoma, renal cell, hepatocellular, or head and neck squamous cell carcinoma were enrolled in the trial. Before TCR sequencing, CD4+ and CD8+ T cells were separately sorted from peripheral blood. The data were taken from a study of OX40 agonist ivuxolimab in advanced cancers. Turning to the overall study: Ivuxolimab was a fully human IgG2 agonistic monoclonal antibody targeting the costimulatory receptor OX40 (CD134). Among the approximately 54 dose-escalation patients, some 20 had hepatocellular carcinoma, around 15 melanoma, 9 renal cell carcinoma and 9 head and neck cancer. Prior anti-PD-1, anti-PD-L1 or anti-CTLA-4 therapy was permitted, and approximately 40% of dose-escalation patients had received checkpoint inhibitors. Peripheral TCRbeta sequencing aimed to test whether ivuxolimab altered TCR sequence diversity and caused clonal T-cell expansion. Partial responses occurred in three dose-escalation patients: two with cutaneous melanoma and one with hepatocellular carcinoma. Intravenous ivuxolimab was administered to patients every 2 weeks at six dose levels: 0.01, 0.1, 0.3, 1.5, 3 and 10 mg/kg. The paper reports the monotherapy dose-escalation portion (N ≈ 52 patients) of the phase I ivuxolimab trial. The dose-escalation cohort was 82.7% male with a mean age of around 62 years, ranging from roughly 20 to 80. What the authors observed across the whole study: After ivuxolimab, CD8+ T cells had more expanded clones than CD4+ T cells on average. Low levels of normalized T-cell clonal expansion were also seen in some patients who did not respond. In the 0.1-3.0 mg/kg groups, partial responders were among the patients with the lowest normalized peripheral clonal expansion, particularly in CD8+ T cells. Antigen specificity was not determined for the clonally expanded peripheral T cells. At doses of 0.1 to 3.0 mg/kg, clonal expansion of both CD4+ and CD8+ T cells in blood was seen between baseline and week 6.

From cysteine to phenylalanine, the CDR3 is 10 amino acids long. CDR3 DNA only is kept here, 30 bases in frame from base 1. Deletion took 10 bases off V and 8 bases off J, with a span of 11 bases between the germline ends. Reading the germline V gene (reference sequence) gives CDR1 MNHEY and CDR2 SMNVEV. Genomic DNA was isolated from the sorted cells so that the TCRbeta CDR3 region could be sequenced. TCRbeta CDR3 regions were sequenced using the immunoSEQ Assay. Here the immuneACCESS table is served through TCRdb, limited to in-frame sequences with V and J called. Missing clones are a known gap in these copies; in checked studies unresolved V genes cover under half, and the rest lacks a known reason. The sample data list around 92,000 clones, and about 92% of these were observed just once. The ten largest clones capture roughly 0.26% of the sample.

The sequence derives from an adult with an advanced solid tumor such as melanoma, head and neck, liver or kidney cancer. Recombination joined TRBV27 with TRBJ2-5; no D segment can be confidently identified. Sample: CD4+ or CD8+ T cells sorted from blood, taken in a trial of the OX40 agonist ivuxolimab. CDR3 reads: CATSGPTQYF. The base sequence is TGTGCCACCTCCGGCCCCACCCAGTACTTC.